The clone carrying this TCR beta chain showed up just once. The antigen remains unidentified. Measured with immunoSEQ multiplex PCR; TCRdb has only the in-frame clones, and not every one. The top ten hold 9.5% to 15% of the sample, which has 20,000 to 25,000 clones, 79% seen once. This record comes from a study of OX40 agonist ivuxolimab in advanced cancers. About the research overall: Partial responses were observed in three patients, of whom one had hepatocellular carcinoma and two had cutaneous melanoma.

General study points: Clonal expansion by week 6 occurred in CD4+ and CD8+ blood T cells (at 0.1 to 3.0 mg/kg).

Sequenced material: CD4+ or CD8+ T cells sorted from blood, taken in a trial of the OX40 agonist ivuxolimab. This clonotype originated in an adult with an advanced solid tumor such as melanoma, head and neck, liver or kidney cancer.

CDR3 sequence: CASSRPGEAYTF. In nucleotides, the CDR3 is TGCGCCAGCAGCCGGCCAGGGGAGGCTTACACCTTC. J is TRBJ1-2 and V is TRBV4-1; possible D gene TRBD1, 6 bases. CDR1 is MGHRA, CDR2 YSYEKL, per germline. This CDR3 spans 12 amino acids. V lost 4 bases to trimming and J lost 11 bases, with 14 bases between them.